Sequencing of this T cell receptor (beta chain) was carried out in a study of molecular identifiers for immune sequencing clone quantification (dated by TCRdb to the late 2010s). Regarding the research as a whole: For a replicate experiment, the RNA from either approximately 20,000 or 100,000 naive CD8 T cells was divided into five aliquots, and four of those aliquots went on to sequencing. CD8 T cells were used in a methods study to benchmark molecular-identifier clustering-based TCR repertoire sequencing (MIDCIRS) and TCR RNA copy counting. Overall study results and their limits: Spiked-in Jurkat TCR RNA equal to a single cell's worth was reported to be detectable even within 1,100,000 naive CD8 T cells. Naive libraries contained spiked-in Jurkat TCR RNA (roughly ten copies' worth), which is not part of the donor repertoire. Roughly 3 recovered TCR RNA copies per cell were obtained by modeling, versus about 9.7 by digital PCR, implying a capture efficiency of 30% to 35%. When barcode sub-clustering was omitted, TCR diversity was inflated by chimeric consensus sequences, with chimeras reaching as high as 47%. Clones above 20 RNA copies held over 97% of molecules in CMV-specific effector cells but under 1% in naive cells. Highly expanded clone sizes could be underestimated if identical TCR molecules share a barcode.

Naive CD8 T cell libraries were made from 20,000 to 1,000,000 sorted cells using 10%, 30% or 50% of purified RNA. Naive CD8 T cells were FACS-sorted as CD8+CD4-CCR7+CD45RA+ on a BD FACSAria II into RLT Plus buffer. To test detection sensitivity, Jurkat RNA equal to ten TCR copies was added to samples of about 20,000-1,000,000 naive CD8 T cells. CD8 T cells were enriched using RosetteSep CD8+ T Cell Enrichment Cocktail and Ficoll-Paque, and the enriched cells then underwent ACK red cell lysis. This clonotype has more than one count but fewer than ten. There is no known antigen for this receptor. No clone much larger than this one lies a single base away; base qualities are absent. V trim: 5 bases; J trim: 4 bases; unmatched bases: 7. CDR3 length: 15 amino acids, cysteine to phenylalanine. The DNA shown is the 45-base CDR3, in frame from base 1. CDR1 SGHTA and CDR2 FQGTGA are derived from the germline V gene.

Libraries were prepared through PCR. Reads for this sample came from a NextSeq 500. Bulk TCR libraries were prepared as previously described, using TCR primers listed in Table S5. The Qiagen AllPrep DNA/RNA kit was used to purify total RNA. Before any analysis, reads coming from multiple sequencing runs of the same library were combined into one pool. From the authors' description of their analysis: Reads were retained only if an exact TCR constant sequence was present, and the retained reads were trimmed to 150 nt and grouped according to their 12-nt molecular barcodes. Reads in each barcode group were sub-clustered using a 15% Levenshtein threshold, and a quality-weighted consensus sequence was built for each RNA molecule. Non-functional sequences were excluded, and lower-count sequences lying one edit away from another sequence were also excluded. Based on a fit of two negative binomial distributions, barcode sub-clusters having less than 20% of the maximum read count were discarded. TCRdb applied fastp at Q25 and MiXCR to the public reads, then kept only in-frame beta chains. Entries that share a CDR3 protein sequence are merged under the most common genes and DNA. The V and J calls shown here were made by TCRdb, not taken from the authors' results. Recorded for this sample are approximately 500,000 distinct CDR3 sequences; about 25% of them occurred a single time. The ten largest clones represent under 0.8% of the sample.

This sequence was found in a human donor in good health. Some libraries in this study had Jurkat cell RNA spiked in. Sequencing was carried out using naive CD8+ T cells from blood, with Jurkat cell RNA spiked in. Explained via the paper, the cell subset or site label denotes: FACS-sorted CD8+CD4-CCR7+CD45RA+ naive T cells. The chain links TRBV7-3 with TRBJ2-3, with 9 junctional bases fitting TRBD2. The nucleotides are TGTGCCAGCAGCCCCGATCTAGCGGGGCCAGATACGCAGTATTTT. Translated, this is CASSPDLAGPDTQYF. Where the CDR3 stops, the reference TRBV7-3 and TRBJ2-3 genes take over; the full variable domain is GAGVSQTPSNKVTEKGKYVELRCDPISGHTALYWYRQSLGQGPEFLIYFQGTGAADDSGLPNDRFFAVRPEGSVSTLKIQRTERGDSAVYLCASSPDLAGPDTQYFGPGTRLTVL.